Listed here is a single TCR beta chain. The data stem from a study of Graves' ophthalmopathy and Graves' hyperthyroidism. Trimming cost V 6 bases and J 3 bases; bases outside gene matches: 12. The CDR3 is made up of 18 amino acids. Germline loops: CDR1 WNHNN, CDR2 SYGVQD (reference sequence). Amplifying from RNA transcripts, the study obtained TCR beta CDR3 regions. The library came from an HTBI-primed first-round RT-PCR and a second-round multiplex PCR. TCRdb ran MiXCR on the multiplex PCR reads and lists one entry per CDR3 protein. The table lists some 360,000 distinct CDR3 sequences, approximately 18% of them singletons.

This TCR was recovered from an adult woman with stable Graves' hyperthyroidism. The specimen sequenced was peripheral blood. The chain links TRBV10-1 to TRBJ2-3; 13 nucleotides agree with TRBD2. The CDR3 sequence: CASSPGLGLAGVTDTQYF. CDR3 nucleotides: TGCGCCAGCAGCCCTGGACTAGGACTAGCGGGAGTAACAGATACGCAGTATTTT.